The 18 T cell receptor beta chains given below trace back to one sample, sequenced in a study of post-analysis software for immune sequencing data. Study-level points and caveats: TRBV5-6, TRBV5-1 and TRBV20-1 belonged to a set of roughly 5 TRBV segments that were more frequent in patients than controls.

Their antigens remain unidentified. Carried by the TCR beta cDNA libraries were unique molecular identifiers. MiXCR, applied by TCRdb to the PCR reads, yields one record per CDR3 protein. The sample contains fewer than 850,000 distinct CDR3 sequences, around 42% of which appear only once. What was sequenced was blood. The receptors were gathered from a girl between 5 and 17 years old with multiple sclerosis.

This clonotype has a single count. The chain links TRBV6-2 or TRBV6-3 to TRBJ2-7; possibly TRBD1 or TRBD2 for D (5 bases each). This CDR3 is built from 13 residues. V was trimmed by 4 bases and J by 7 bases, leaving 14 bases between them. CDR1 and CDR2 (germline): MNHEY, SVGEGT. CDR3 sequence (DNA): TGTGCCAGCAGTTTGGGGGAGCCGGGGGAGCAGTACTTC. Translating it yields CASSLGEPGEQYF.

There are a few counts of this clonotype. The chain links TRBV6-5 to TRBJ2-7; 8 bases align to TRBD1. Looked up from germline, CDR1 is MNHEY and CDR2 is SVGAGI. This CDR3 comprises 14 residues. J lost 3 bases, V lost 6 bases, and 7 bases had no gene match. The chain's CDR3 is CASSRTGSRYEQYF. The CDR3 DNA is TGTGCCAGCAGCCGGACAGGGAGTCGCTACGAGCAGTACTTC.

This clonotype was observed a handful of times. CDR3 DNA: TGCAGTGCTAGAGATAGACACAATGAGCAGTTCTTC. Protein sequence: CSARDRHNEQFF. V usage is TRBV20-1 and J usage is TRBJ2-1, with unresolved D. Germline V gene lookup returns CDR1 DFQATT and CDR2 SNEGSKA (reference sequence). The CDR3 spans 12 residues. Trimming cost V 0 bases and J 5 bases, with 5 bases left between them.

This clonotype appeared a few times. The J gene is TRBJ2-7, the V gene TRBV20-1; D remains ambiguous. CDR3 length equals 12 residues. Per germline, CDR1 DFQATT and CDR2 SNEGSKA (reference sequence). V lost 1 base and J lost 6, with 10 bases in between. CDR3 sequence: CSARVLGREQYF. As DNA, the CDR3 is TGCAGTGCTAGAGTTCTGGGTCGCGAGCAGTACTTC.

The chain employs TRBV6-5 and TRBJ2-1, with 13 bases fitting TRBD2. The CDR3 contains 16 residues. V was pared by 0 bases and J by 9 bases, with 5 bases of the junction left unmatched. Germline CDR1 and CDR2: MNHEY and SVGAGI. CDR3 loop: CASSYSTSGRGGEQFF. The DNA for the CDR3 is TGTGCCAGCAGTTACTCTACTAGCGGGAGGGGGGGTGAGCAGTTCTTC.

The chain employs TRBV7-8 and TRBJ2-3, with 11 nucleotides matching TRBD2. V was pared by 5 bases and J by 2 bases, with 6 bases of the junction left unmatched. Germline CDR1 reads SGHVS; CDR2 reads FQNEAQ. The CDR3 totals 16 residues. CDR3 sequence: CASSPTSGTYTDTQYF. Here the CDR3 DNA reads TGTGCCAGCAGCCCGACTAGCGGGACATACACAGATACGCAGTATTTT.

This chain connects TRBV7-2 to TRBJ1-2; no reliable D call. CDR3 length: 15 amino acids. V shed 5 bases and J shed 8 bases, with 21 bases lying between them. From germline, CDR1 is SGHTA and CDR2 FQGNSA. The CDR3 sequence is CASSTMLGLFGGYTF. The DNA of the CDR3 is TGTGCCAGCAGCACTATGTTGGGTCTCTTTGGAGGCTACACCTTC. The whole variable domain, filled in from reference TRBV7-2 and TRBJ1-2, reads GAGVSQSPSNKVTEKGKDVELRCDPISGHTALYWYRQSLGQGLEFLIYFQGNSAPDKSGLPSDRFSAERTGGSVSTLTIQRTQQEDSAVYLCASSTMLGLFGGYTFGSGTRLTVV.

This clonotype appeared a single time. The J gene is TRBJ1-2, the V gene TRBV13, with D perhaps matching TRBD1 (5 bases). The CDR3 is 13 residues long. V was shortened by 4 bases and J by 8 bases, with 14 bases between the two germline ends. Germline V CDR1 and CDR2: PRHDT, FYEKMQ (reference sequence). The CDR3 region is CASSSAGYRGYTF. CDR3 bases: TGTGCCAGCAGCTCCGCAGGGTATCGCGGCTACACCTTC. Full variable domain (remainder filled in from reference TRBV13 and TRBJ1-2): AAGVIQSPRHLIKEKRETATLKCYPIPRHDTVYWYQQGPGQDPQFLISFYEKMQSDKGSIPDRFSAQQFSDYHSELNMSSLELGDSALYFCASSSAGYRGYTFGSGTRLTVV.

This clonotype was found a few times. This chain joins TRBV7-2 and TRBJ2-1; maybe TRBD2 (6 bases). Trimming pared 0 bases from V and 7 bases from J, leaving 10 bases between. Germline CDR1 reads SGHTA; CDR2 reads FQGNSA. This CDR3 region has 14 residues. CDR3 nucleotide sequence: TGTGCCAGCAGCTTAGCCGACGGGAGAAATGAGCAGTTCTTC. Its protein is CASSLADGRNEQFF.

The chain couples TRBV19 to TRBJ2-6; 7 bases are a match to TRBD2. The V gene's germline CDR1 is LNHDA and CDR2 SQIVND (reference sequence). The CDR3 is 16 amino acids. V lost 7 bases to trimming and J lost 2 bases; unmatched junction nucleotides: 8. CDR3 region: CASKSAGTTGANVLTF. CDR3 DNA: TGTGCCAGTAAGAGCGCAGGGACTACTGGGGCCAACGTCCTGACTTTC.

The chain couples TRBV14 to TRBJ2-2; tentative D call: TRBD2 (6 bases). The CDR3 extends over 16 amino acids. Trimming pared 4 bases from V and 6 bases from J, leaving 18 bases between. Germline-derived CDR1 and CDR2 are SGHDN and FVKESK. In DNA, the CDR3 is TGTGCCAGCAGCCCGTCGCCGGAGGGCCTCGCCGGGGAGCTGTTTTTT. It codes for CASSPSPEGLAGELFF.

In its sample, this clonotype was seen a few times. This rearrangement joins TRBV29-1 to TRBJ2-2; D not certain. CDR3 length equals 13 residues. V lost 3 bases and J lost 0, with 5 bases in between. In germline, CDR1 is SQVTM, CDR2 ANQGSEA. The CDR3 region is CSVDTTNTGELFF. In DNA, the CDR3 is TGCAGCGTTGACACGACGAACACCGGGGAGCTGTTTTTT.

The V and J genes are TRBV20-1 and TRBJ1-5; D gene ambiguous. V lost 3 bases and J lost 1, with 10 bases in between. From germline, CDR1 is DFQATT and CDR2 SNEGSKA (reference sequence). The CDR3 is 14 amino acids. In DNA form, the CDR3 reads TGCAGTGCTAGCTCAGAGTCAAGCAATCAGCCCCAGCATTTT. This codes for CSASSESSNQPQHF.

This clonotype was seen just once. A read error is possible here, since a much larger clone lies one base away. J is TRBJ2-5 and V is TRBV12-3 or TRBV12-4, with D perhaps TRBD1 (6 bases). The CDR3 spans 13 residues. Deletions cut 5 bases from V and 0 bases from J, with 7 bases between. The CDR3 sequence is CASSHRDQETQYF. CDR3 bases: TGTGCCAGCAGTCACAGGGACCAAGAGACCCAGTACTTC.

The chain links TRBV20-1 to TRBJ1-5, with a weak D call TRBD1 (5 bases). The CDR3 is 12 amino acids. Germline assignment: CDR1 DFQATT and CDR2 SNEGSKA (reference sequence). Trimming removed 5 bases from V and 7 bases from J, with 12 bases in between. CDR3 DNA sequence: TGCAGTGCTGCGAGACAGAGGCAGCCCCAGCATTTT. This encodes CSAARQRQPQHF.

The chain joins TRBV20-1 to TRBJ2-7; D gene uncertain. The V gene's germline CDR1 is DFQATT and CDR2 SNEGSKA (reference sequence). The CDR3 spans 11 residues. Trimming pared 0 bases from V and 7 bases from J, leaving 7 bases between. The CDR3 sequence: CSARDDGEQYF. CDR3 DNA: TGCAGTGCTAGAGATGATGGGGAGCAGTACTTC.

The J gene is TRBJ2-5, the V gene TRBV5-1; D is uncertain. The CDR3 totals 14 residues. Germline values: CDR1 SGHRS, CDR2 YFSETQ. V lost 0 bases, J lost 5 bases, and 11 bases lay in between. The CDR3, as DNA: TGCGCCAGCAGCTTGGAAGGCAGGATTGAGACCCAGTACTTC. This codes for CASSLEGRIETQYF.

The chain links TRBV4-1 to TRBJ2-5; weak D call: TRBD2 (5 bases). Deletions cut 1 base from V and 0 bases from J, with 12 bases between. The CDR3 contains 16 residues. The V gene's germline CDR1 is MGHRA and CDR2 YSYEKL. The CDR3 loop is CASSQGLATDQETQYF. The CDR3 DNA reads TGCGCCAGCAGCCAAGGGCTAGCAACCGACCAAGAGACCCAGTACTTC.